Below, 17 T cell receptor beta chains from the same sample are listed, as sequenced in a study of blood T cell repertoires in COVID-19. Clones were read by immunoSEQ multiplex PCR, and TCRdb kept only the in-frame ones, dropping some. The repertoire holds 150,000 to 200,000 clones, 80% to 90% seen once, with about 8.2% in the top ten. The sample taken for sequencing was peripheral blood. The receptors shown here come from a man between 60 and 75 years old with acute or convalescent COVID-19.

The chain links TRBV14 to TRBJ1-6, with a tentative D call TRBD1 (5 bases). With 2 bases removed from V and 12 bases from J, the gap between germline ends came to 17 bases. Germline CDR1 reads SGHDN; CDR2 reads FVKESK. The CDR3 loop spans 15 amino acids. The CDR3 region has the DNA TGTGCCAGCAGCCAAACTCTGGCCTCCACAGGACCCCTCCACTTT. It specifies CASSQTLASTGPLHF.

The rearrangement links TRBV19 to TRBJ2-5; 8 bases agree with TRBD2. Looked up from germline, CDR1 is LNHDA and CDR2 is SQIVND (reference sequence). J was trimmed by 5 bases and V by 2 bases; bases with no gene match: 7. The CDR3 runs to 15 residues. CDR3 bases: TGTGCCAGTAGTATAACGGGAGGGCCGGGTGAGACCCAGTACTTC. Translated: CASSITGGPGETQYF.

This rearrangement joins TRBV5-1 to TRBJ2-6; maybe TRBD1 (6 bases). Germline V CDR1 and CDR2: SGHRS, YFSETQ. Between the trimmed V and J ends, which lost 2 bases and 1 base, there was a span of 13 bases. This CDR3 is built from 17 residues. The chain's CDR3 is CASSLGVRGSGANVLTF. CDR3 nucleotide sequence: TGCGCCAGCAGCTTAGGGGTTAGGGGGTCTGGGGCCAACGTCCTGACTTTC.

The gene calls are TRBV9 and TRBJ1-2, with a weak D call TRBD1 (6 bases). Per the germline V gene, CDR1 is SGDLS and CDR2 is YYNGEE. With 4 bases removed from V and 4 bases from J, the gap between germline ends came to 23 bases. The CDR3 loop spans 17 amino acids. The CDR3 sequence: CASSTRDRLSLSYGYTF. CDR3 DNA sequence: TGTGCCAGCAGCACCCGTGACAGGTTAAGTCTAAGCTATGGCTACACCTTC. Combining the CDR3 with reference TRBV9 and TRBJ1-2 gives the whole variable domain DSGVTQTPKHLITATGQRVTLRCSPRSGDLSVYWYQQSLDQGLQFLIQYYNGEERAKGNILERFSAQQFPDLHSELNLSSLELGDSALYFCASSTRDRLSLSYGYTFGSGTRLTVV.

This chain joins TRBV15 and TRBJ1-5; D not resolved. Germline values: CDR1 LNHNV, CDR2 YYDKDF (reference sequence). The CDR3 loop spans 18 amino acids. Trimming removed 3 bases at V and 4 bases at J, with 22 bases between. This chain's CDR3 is CATSSLSRAPLGNQPQHF. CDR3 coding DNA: TGTGCCACCAGCAGCCTAAGCCGGGCCCCACTAGGGAATCAGCCCCAGCATTTT.

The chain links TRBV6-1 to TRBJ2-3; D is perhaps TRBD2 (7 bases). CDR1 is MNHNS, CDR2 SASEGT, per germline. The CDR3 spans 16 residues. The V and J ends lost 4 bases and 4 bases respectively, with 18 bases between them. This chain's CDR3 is CASSALGTGRADTQYF. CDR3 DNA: TGTGCCAGCAGTGCCCTCGGCACAGGGAGGGCAGATACGCAGTATTTT.

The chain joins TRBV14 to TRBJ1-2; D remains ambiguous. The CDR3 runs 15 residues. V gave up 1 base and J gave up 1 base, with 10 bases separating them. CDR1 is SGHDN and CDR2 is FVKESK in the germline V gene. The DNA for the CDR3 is TGTGCCAGCAGCCAAGGACGGGGTTTTAACTATGGCTACACCTTC. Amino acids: CASSQGRGFNYGYTF. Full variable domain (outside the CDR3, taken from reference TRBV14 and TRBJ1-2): EAGVTQFPSHSVIEKGQTVTLRCDPISGHDNLYWYRRVMGKEIKFLLHFVKESKQDESGMPNNRFLAERTGGTYSTLKVQPAELEDSGVYFCASSQGRGFNYGYTFGSGTRLTVV.

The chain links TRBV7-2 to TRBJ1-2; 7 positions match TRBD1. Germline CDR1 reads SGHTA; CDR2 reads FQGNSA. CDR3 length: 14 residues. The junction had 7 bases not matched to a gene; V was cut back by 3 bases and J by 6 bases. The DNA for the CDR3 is TGTGCCAGCAGCTTGGACAGGAGGCCCAATGGCTACACCTTC. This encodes CASSLDRRPNGYTF.

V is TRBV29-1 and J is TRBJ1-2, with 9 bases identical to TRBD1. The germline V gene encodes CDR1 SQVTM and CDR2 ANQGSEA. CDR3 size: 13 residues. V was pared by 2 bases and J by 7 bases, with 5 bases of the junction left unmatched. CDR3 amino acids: CSVESQGAGGYTF. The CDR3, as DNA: TGCAGCGTTGAATCACAGGGGGCGGGTGGCTACACCTTC.

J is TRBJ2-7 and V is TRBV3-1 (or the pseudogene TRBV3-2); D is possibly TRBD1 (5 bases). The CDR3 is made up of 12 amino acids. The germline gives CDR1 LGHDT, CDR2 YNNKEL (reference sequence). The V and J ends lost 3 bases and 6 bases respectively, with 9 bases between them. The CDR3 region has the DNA TGTGCCAGCAGCCAGACAGCTCGCGAGCAGTACTTC. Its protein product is CASSQTAREQYF.

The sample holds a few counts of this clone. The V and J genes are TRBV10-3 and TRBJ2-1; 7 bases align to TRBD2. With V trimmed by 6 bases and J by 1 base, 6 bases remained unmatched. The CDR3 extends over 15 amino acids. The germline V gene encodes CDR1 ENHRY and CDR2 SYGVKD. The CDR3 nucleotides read TGTGCCATCAGAGCAATAGCGGGTTCCTACAATGAGCAGTTCTTC. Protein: CAIRAIAGSYNEQFF.

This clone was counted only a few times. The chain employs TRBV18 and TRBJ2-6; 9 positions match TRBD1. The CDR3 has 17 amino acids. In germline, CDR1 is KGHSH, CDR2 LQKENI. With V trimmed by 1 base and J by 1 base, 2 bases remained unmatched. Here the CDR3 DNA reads TGTGCCAGCTCACCACGGGGACAGGGATCTGGGGCCAACGTCCTGACTTTC. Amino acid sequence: CASSPRGQGSGANVLTF.

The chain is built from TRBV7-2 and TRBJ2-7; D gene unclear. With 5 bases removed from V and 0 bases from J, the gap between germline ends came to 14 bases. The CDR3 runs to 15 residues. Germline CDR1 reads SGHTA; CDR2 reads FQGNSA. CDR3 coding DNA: TGTGCCAGCAGCCCAATGACTGCAACCTCCTACGAGCAGTACTTC. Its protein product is CASSPMTATSYEQYF.

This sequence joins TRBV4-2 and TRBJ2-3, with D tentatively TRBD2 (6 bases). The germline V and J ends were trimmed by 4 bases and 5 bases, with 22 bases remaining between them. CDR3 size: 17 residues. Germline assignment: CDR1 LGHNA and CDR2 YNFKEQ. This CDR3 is CASSLRALTGEKDTQYF. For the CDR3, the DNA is TGTGCCAGCAGCCTACGGGCCTTGACGGGAGAGAAAGATACGCAGTATTTT.

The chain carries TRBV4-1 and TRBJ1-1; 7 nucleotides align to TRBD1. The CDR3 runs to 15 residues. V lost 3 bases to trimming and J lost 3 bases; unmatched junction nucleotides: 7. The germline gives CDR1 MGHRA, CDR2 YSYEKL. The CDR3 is CASSQAPGGYTEAFF. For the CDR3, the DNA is TGCGCCAGCAGCCAGGCTCCAGGGGGGTACACTGAAGCTTTCTTT.

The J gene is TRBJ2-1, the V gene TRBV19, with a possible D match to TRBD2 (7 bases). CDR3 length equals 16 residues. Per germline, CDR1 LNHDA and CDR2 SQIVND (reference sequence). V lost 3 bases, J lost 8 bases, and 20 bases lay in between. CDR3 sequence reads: CASSILASGGGDEQFF. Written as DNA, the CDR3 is TGTGCCAGTAGTATCCTGGCTAGCGGAGGGGGGGATGAGCAGTTCTTC.

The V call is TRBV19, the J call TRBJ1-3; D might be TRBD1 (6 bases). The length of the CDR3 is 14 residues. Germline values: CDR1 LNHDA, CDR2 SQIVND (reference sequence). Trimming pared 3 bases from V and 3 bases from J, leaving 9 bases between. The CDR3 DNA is TGTGCCAGTAGTATCGGACAGTATGGAAACACCATATATTTT. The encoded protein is CASSIGQYGNTIYF.